The 24 T cell receptor beta chains presented below share a single source sample, sequenced in a study of CD8+ T cells in alopecia areata. The treatment here: oral pan-JAK inhibitor, 5-10 mg twice daily. Following extraction, RNA underwent reverse transcription to cDNA, which served as the sequencing template. The table came from immunoSEQ multiplex PCR; TCRdb's copy has only in-frame clones and leaves some out. The sample lists some 200,000 clones; 58% were seen once. The material sequenced was CD4+ T cells sorted from blood, taken at week 24, from a patient treated with tofacitinib. These TCRs come from a human donor with alopecia areata.

V usage is TRBV7-2 and J usage is TRBJ2-7; 12 positions match TRBD2. CDR1 is SGHTA, CDR2 FQGNSA, per germline. The CDR3 sequence is 16 residues long. V shed 5 bases and J 5 bases; nucleotides not matched to a gene: 10. Here the CDR3 reads CASSTRLAGGRDEQYF. The CDR3 DNA sequence: TGTGCCAGCAGCACACGGCTAGCGGGAGGGCGGGACGAGCAGTACTTC.

The rearrangement links TRBV7-2 to TRBJ2-1; TRBD1 matches 10 bases. With 3 bases clipped from V and 7 bases from J, the junction kept 3 bases outside the gene matches. Looked up from germline, CDR1 is SGHTA and CDR2 is FQGNSA. The CDR3 is 14 amino acids. The CDR3 spells CASSFDRGRNEQFF. The DNA for the CDR3 is TGTGCCAGCAGCTTCGACAGGGGGCGGAATGAGCAGTTCTTC. Variable domain in full (rest from reference TRBV7-2 and TRBJ2-1): GAGVSQSPSNKVTEKGKDVELRCDPISGHTALYWYRQSLGQGLEFLIYFQGNSAPDKSGLPSDRFSAERTGGSVSTLTIQRTQQEDSAVYLCASSFDRGRNEQFFGPGTRLTVL.

J is TRBJ1-1 and V is TRBV30, with D unclear. Germline V gives CDR1 GTSNPN, CDR2 SVGIG (reference sequence). The CDR3 spans 13 residues. V dropped 0 bases and J dropped 3 bases, with 8 bases sitting between them. The CDR3 loop is CAWSVHSYTEAFF. As DNA, the CDR3 is TGTGCCTGGAGTGTACACAGTTACACTGAAGCTTTCTTT.

In its sample, this clone was seen a few times. The rearrangement uses TRBV9 and TRBJ2-3; no clear D gene. The V gene's germline CDR1 is SGDLS and CDR2 YYNGEE. The CDR3 is 14 amino acids. Trimming took off 0 bases at V and 2 bases at J, with 7 bases between the two ends. The CDR3 DNA reads TGTGCCAGCAGCGTAGTAGGGAACACAGATACGCAGTATTTT. Protein: CASSVVGNTDTQYF.

The V gene is TRBV29-1, the J gene TRBJ1-2; 9 bases line up with TRBD1. The length of the CDR3 is 15 residues. The trim removed 6 bases at V and 8 bases at J, leaving 16 bases unmatched. Per germline, CDR1 SQVTM and CDR2 ANQGSEA. The CDR3 DNA follows: TGCAGCGTAACAACCGGGACAGGGAGAGGTGAAGGCTACACCTTC. Amino acid sequence: CSVTTGTGRGEGYTF.

This chain links TRBV7-2 with TRBJ2-7; D perhaps matches TRBD1 (5 bases). The V and J ends lost 3 bases and 2 bases respectively, with 11 bases between them. CDR3 length: 14 residues. Per germline, CDR1 SGHTA and CDR2 FQGNSA. This CDR3 is CASSLVGRAYEQYF. The CDR3 coding sequence is TGTGCCAGCAGCTTGGTGGGCAGGGCCTACGAGCAGTACTTC. Full variable domain (outside the CDR3, taken from reference TRBV7-2 and TRBJ2-7): GAGVSQSPSNKVTEKGKDVELRCDPISGHTALYWYRQSLGQGLEFLIYFQGNSAPDKSGLPSDRFSAERTGGSVSTLTIQRTQQEDSAVYLCASSLVGRAYEQYFGPGTRLTVT.

CDR3: CSVVRSGANTGELFF. The CDR3 DNA sequence: TGCAGCGTTGTGAGATCCGGCGCGAACACCGGGGAGCTGTTTTTT. This chain joins TRBV29-1 and TRBJ2-2; no clear D. The CDR3 runs to 15 residues. CDR1 is SQVTM, CDR2 ANQGSEA, per germline. V lost 4 bases, J lost 0 bases, and 12 bases lay in between.

The CDR3: CASSLVVGLAASEQYF. In DNA, the CDR3 is TGCGCCAGCAGCTTGGTCGTCGGACTAGCCGCATCCGAGCAGTACTTC. The chain carries TRBV5-1 and TRBJ2-7, with 8 bases lining up with TRBD2. Germline-derived CDR1 and CDR2 are SGHRS and YFSETQ. J lost 6 bases, V lost 0 bases, and 11 bases had no gene match. The CDR3 extends over 16 amino acids. The whole variable domain, filled in from reference TRBV5-1 and TRBJ2-7, reads KAGVTQTPRYLIKTRGQQVTLSCSPISGHRSVSWYQQTPGQGLQFLFEYFSETQRNKGNFPGRFSGRQFSNSRSEMNVSTLELGDSALYLCASSLVVGLAASEQYFGPGTRLTVT.

This rearrangement joins TRBV9 to TRBJ2-6, with TRBD1 as a possible D gene (5 bases). This CDR3 region has 17 residues. Trimming took off 4 bases at V and 0 bases at J, with 14 bases between the two ends. CDR1 and CDR2 from the germline V gene are SGDLS and YYNGEE. CDR3 DNA: TGTGCCAGCAGCAGGGGCCACCTATCCTCTGGGGCCAACGTCCTGACTTTC. This translates into CASSRGHLSSGANVLTF.

This chain connects TRBV10-3 to TRBJ2-3, with 10 bases that match TRBD2. Germline-derived CDR1 and CDR2 are ENHRY and SYGVKD. Germline trimming cut 11 bases from V and 6 bases from J; bases unmatched to any gene: 8. This CDR3 is 13 amino acids long. Written as DNA, the CDR3 is TGTGCCGCCAGGCTAGCGGGAGTGGATACGCAGTATTTT. It yields the protein CAARLAGVDTQYF.

In its sample, this clone was seen a few times. The gene calls are TRBV14 and TRBJ2-1; D gene unclear. Trimming took off 3 bases at V and 6 bases at J, with 9 bases between the two ends. The CDR3 loop spans 13 amino acids. The V gene's germline CDR1 is SGHDN and CDR2 FVKESK. CDR3 DNA: TGTGCCAGCAGCCAGCAACTGTCCAATGAGCAGTTCTTC. Its translation is CASSQQLSNEQFF.

V is TRBV15 and J is TRBJ1-1; perhaps TRBD1 as D (6 bases). Trimming removed 3 bases at V and 0 bases at J, with 11 bases between. This CDR3 has 15 amino acids. Per the germline V gene, CDR1 is LNHNV and CDR2 is YYDKDF (reference sequence). In nucleotides, the CDR3 is TGTGCCACCAGCAGTACGGACAGATTGAACACTGAAGCTTTCTTT. This gives the protein CATSSTDRLNTEAFF. Using reference TRBV15 and TRBJ1-1 for the parts outside the CDR3, the full variable domain is DAMVIQNPRYQVTQFGKPVTLSCSQTLNHNVMYWYQQKSSQAPKLLFHYYDKDFNNEADTPDNFQSRRPNTSFCFLDIRSPGLGDTAMYLCATSSTDRLNTEAFFGQGTRLTVV.

The chain employs TRBV28 and TRBJ2-5; D is perhaps TRBD2 (5 bases). The J call may not be correct, given that the DNA end is closer to TRBJ2-7. CDR1 MDHEN and CDR2 SYDVKM come from the germline V gene. CDR3 length equals 14 residues. The CDR3 loop is CASSPRGSSYEQYF. CDR3 nucleotide sequence: TGTGCCAGCAGCCCCCGTGGGAGCTCCTACGAGCAGTACTTC.

The rearrangement joins TRBV7-2 to TRBJ2-2; weak D call: TRBD2 (5 bases). This CDR3 is 16 amino acids long. Germline-derived CDR1 and CDR2 are SGHTA and FQGNSA. V dropped 5 bases and J dropped 2 bases, with 15 bases sitting between them. The CDR3, as DNA: TGTGCCAGCAGCCAGAGACAAGGACTTAACACCGGGGAGCTGTTTTTT. As protein: CASSQRQGLNTGELFF.

V and J are TRBV4-1 and TRBJ1-4, with D maybe TRBD1 (5 bases). The CDR3 length is 14 residues. Trimming shortened V by 8 bases and J by 10 bases, and 20 bases separated the two germline ends. The germline CDR1 and CDR2 sequences are MGHRA and YSYEKL. In nucleotides, the CDR3 is TGCGCCAGCCACCGGGACCACCATAGGGCAAAACTGTTTTTT. Its protein is CASHRDHHRAKLFF.

V is TRBV14 and J is TRBJ2-3; 8 bases align to TRBD1. With 5 bases clipped from V and 4 bases from J, the junction kept 8 bases outside the gene matches. This CDR3 comprises 15 residues. Germline V gives CDR1 SGHDN, CDR2 FVKESK. CDR3 DNA sequence: TGTGCCAGCAGCTTAACGACAGGGGTCCCAGATACGCAGTATTTT. Protein product: CASSLTTGVPDTQYF.

The V gene is TRBV1, the J gene TRBJ2-2. TRBV1 is a known pseudogene. The CDR3 covers 17 residues. The CDR3 nucleotides are TGCACCAGCAGCCAAGATAGGTCGATCGGGAACACCGGGGAGCTGTTTTTT. It is translated as CTSSQDRSIGNTGELFF.

The J gene is TRBJ2-1, the V gene TRBV6-5; 14 bases fit TRBD2. Germline V gene lookup returns CDR1 MNHEY and CDR2 SVGAGI. The trim removed 6 bases at V and 6 bases at J, leaving 4 bases unmatched. The CDR3 is made up of 15 amino acids. The CDR3 sequence is CASRETSGGANEQFF. CDR3 DNA: TGTGCCAGCAGGGAGACTAGCGGGGGGGCCAATGAGCAGTTCTTC.

The chain uses TRBV7-8 and TRBJ2-7; 7 bases agree with TRBD1. The CDR3 is 14 amino acids. Per germline, CDR1 SGHVS and CDR2 FQNEAQ. V lost 2 bases and J lost 2; bases outside the gene matches: 3. The CDR3 region is CASSLLTGTYEQYF. The CDR3 DNA reads as TGTGCCAGCAGCTTATTGACAGGGACCTACGAGCAGTACTTC. The entire variable domain, with the rest obtained from reference TRBV7-8 and TRBJ2-7, is as follows: GAGVSQSPRYKVAKRGQDVALRCDPISGHVSLFWYQQALGQGPEFLTYFQNEAQLDKSGLPSDRFFAERPEGSVSTLKIQRTQQEDSAVYLCASSLLTGTYEQYFGPGTRLTVT.

This rearrangement joins TRBV6-5 to TRBJ2-7, with D uncertain. V lost 8 bases and J lost 2, with 10 bases in between. Germline V lookup: CDR1 MNHEY, CDR2 SVGAGI. The CDR3 covers 12 residues. DNA for the CDR3: TGTGCCAGCCGGAGTCCTACCTACGAGCAGTACTTC. Amino acids: CASRSPTYEQYF.

The chain joins TRBV27 to TRBJ2-5; D may correspond to TRBD1 or TRBD2 (6 bases each). The CDR3 covers 15 residues. Between the trimmed V and J ends, which lost 7 bases and 3 bases, there was a span of 18 bases. Germline CDR1 and CDR2: MNHEY and SMNVEV (reference sequence). CDR3 residues: CASTPGGAGKETQYF. Here the CDR3 DNA reads TGTGCCAGCACCCCCGGGGGCGCGGGGAAAGAGACCCAGTACTTC.

This clone has a handful of counts. The chain joins TRBV27 to TRBJ2-5; possible D gene TRBD1, 7 bases. Germline loops: CDR1 MNHEY, CDR2 SMNVEV (reference sequence). V lost 0 bases and J lost 5, with 16 bases in between. The CDR3 is 16 amino acids. The CDR3 region is CASSLSPGGSGETQYF. DNA of the CDR3: TGTGCCAGCAGTTTATCGCCAGGGGGGAGTGGGGAGACCCAGTACTTC.

The chain combines TRBV19 with TRBJ2-5; D is perhaps TRBD2 (5 bases). The V gene lost 5 bases and the J gene lost 6 bases, with 25 bases spanning the gap. The CDR3 is made up of 17 amino acids. Per germline, CDR1 LNHDA and CDR2 SQIVND (reference sequence). The CDR3 nucleotides read TGTGCCAGTAGTGTCAACCTGAGGGCCTCGGGGAGTAAGACCCAGTACTTC. It specifies CASSVNLRASGSKTQYF.

CDR3 residues: CSVSRGTGSYEQYF. For the CDR3, the DNA is TGCAGCGTTAGCAGGGGGACGGGGTCCTACGAGCAGTACTTC. The chain joins TRBV29-1 to TRBJ2-7; 7 nucleotides align to TRBD1. Germline CDR1 SQVTM, CDR2 ANQGSEA. V dropped 5 bases and J dropped 1; count of bases not matched to a gene: 8. This CDR3 has 14 amino acids.